This TCR beta chain was captured by sequencing in a study of tumor and adjacent non-tumor tissue in lung cancer. Three rounds of nested PCR, following a modified ARM-PCR protocol, produced the TCRbeta library. MiXCR, run by TCRdb on the multiplex PCR reads, gives a single entry per CDR3 protein. The sample lists 70,000 to 90,000 distinct CDR3 sequences, over 80% occurring once. CDR3 length: 14 residues. Germline V gives CDR1 MNHEY, CDR2 SVGAGI. This sample's RNA came from whole unsorted tissue. Turning to this clonotype: A junction end diverges from the germline sequence, so it may reflect a read error.

The chain has TRBV6-5 and TRBJ1-6; unclear D gene. The receptor was isolated from a woman in her fifties or sixties with non-small cell lung cancer. Sequencing used lung tumor tissue. The CDR3 bases are TGTGCCAGCAGTTACTTGGGAACTAATTCACCCCTCCATTTT. Protein product: CASSYLGTNSPLHF.